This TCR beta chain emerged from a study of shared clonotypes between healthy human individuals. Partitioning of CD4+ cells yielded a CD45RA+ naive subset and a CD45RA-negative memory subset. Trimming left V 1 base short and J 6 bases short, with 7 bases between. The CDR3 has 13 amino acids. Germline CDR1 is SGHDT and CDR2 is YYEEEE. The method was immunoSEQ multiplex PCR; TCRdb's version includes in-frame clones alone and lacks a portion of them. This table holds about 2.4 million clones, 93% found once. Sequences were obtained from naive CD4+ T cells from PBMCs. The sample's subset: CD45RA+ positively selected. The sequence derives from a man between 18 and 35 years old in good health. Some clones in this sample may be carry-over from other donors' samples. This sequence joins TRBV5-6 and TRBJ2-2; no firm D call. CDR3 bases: TGTGCCAGCAGCTTGATGTCCCCCGGGGAGCTGTTTTTT. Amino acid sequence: CASSLMSPGELFF.